The subject of this entry is one T cell receptor beta chain. MiXCR, run by TCRdb on the 5' RACE reads, gives a single entry per CDR3 protein. The sample has about 100,000 distinct CDR3 sequences, 14% seen once; the top ten hold 30% to 45%. The V end was cut by 0 bases, the J end by 3 bases, with 7 bases between. This CDR3 has 14 residues. CDR1 and CDR2 (germline): KGHDR, SFDVKD. This specimen belongs to a study of T-cell memory formation after mild COVID-19. The sample was PBMCs or a T cell subset sorted from them (not recorded which). The sequence came from a man younger than 30 who had mild COVID-19 (a few samples of this study predate the infection). Cell type and time point are not known. The chain uses TRBV24-1 and TRBJ2-5; D not certain. CDR3 nucleotide sequence: TGTGCCACCAGTGATTTGTCAGACGAAGAGACCCAGTACTTC. This sequence encodes CATSDLSDEETQYF.